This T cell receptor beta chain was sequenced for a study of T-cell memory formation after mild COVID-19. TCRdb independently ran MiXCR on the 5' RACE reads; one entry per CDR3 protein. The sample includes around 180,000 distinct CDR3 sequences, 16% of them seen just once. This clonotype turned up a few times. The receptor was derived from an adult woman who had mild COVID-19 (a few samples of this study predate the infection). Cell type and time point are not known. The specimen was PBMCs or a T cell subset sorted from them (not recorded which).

The CDR3: CASSSGPGVGYGYTF. CDR3 sequence (DNA): TGTGCCAGCAGTTCAGGGCCCGGGGTCGGCTATGGCTACACCTTC. The chain is built from TRBV6-5 and TRBJ1-2, with D possibly being TRBD1 (5 bases). The CDR3 runs to 15 residues. CDR1 and CDR2 from the germline V gene are MNHEY and SVGAGI. The V end lost 4 bases, the J end lost 4 bases, and 16 bases lay between the germline ends.